This TCR beta chain appears in the sequencing data of a study of T cell responses to AZD1222 COVID-19 vaccine. The J segment lost 4 bases and the V segment lost 0 bases, leaving 8 bases of the junction unmatched. There are 16 residues in the CDR3. Germline V gene data show CDR1 as SGHTS and CDR2 as YDEGEE. This clone was seen just once. Profiled with immunoSEQ multiplex PCR; TCRdb holds only in-frame clones, not every one. The sample holds around 120,000 clones, around 93% seen once. The receptor was derived from an adult in good health. The sequences come from peripheral blood, collected on day 0 of AZD1222 vaccination. V is TRBV5-8 and J is TRBJ2-3, with 7 bases lining up with TRBD2. The CDR3 here is CASSLGIAGGPDTQYF. CDR3 in DNA: TGTGCCAGCAGCTTGGGAATAGCGGGCGGCCCAGATACGCAGTATTTT.